This T cell receptor beta chain was profiled in a study of cytomegalovirus exposure and HLA in healthy donors. The study ran its PCR with 60 Vbeta and 13 Jbeta primers. Generated by immunoSEQ multiplex PCR, the TCRdb table keeps only in-frame clones and is missing some. The table includes some 190,000 clones, about four fifths detected once. The donors, nominally healthy at sampling, likely had unrecorded immune exposures. The V end lost 5 bases, the J end lost 5 bases, and 17 bases lay between the germline ends. Germline lookup yields CDR1 SGHRS and CDR2 YFSETQ. The CDR3 sequence is 14 residues long.

The rearrangement links TRBV5-1 to TRBJ2-7, with a weak D call TRBD1 (6 bases). The source of this sequence is a woman aged 30 to 39 in good health and CMV-seronegative. Sequences were obtained from PBMCs. The CDR3 region is CASREATGFDEQYF. The CDR3 DNA follows: TGCGCCAGCAGAGAGGCCACAGGGTTCGACGAGCAGTACTTC.